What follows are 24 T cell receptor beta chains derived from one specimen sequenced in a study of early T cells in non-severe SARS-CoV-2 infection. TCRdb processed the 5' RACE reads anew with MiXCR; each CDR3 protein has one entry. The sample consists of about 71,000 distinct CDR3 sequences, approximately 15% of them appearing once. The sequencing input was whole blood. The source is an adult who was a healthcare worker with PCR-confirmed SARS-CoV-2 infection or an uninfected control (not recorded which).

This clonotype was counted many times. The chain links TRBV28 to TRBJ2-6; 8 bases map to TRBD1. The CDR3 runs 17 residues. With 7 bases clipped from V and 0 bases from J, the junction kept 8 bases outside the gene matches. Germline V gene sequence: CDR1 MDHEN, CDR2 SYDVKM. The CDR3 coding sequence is TGTGCCAGCACCAGAGGACAGGGTTACTCTGGGGCCAACGTCCTGACTTTC. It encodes CASTRGQGYSGANVLTF.

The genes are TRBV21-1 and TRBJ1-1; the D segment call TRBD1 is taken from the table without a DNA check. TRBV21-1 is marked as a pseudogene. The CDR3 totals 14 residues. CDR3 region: CASSKGGTHHEAFF. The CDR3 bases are TGTGCCAGCAGCAAGGGGGGGACCCACCATGAAGCTTTCTTT.

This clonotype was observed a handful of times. CDR3 in amino acids: CASSLQFDEQYF. The CDR3, as DNA: TGTGCCAGCAGTTTACAATTCGACGAGCAGTACTTC. The rearrangement joins TRBV28 to TRBJ2-7; no definite D call. CDR3 size: 12 residues. Germline assignment: CDR1 MDHEN and CDR2 SYDVKM. V dropped 2 bases and J dropped 5 bases, with 7 bases sitting between them.

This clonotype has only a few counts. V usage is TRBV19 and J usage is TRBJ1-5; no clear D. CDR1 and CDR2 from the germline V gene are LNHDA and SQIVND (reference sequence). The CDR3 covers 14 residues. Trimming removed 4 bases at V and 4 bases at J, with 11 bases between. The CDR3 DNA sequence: TGTGCCAGTAGTAGCTCAGGAGGGAATCAGCCCCAGCATTTT. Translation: CASSSSGGNQPQHF.

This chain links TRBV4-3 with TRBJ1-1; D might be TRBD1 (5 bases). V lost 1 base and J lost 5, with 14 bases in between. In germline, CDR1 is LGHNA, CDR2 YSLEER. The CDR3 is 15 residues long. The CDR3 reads CASSQVRGIGTEAFF. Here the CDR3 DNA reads TGCGCCAGCAGCCAAGTACGGGGGATTGGTACTGAAGCTTTCTTT.

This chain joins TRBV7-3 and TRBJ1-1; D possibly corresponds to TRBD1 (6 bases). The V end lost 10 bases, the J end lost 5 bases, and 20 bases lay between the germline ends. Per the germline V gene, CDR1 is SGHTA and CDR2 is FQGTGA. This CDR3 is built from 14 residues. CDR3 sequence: CATAPQGGGTEAFF. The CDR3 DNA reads TGTGCCACCGCCCCACAGGGTGGCGGGACTGAAGCTTTCTTT.

This CDR3 is CSAGTGTSSNEQFF. The CDR3 nucleotides read TGCAGCGCTGGGACCGGGACATCTTCCAATGAGCAGTTCTTC. The chain recombines TRBV29-1 with TRBJ2-1, with a tentative D call TRBD1 (6 bases). This CDR3 contains 14 residues. The germline V gene has CDR1 SQVTM and CDR2 ANQGSEA. V dropped 7 bases and J dropped 6 bases, with 19 bases sitting between them.

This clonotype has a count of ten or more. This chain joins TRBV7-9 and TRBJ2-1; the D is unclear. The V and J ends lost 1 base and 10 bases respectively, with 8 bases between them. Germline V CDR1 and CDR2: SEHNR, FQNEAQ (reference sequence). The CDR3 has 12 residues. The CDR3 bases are TGTGCCAGCAGCTTAGTCTTTCGCGAGCAGTTCTTC. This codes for CASSLVFREQFF.

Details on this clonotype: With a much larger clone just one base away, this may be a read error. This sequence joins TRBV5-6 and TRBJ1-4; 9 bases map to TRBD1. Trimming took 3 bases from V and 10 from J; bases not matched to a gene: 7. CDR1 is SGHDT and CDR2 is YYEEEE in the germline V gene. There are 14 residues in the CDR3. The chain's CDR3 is CASSYGTGSVKLFF. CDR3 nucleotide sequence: TGTGCCAGCAGCTACGGGACAGGGTCCGTAAAACTGTTTTTT.

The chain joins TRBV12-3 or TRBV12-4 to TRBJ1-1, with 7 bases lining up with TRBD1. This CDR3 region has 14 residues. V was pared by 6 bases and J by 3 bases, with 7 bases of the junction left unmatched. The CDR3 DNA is TGTGCCAGCAGACCGACAGGGCCGGACACTGAAGCTTTCTTT. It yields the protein CASRPTGPDTEAFF.

The CDR3 region has the DNA TGTGCCAGCAGCTTAGCGACAGGGGAAGCTTTCTTT. Its protein is CASSLATGEAFF. The rearrangement joins TRBV5-5 to TRBJ1-1; TRBD1 agrees at 7 bases. The length of the CDR3 is 12 residues. Germline V CDR1 and CDR2: SGHKS, YYEKEE (reference sequence). V was pared by 2 bases and J by 8 bases, with 3 bases of the junction left unmatched.

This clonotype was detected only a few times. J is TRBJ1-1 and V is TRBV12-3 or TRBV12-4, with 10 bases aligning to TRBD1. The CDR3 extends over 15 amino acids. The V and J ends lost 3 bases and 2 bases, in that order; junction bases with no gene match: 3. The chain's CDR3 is CASSFGQGVNTEAFF. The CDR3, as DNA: TGTGCCAGCAGTTTTGGACAGGGGGTAAACACTGAAGCTTTCTTT.

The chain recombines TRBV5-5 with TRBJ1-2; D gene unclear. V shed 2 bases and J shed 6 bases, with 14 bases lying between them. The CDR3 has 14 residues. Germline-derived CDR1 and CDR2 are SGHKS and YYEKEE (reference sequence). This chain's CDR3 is CASSLGGGLDGYTF. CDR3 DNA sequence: TGTGCCAGCAGCTTAGGCGGAGGATTGGATGGCTACACCTTC. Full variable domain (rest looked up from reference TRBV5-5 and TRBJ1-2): DAGVTQSPTHLIKTRGQQVTLRCSPISGHKSVSWYQQVLGQGPQFIFQYYEKEERGRGNFPDRFSARQFPNYSSELNVNALLLGDSALYLCASSLGGGLDGYTFGSGTRLTVV.

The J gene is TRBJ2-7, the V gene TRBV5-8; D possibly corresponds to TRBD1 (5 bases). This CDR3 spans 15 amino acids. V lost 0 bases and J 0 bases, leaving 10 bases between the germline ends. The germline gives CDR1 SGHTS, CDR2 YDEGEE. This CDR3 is CASSLETATSYEQYF. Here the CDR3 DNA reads TGTGCCAGCAGCTTGGAGACAGCAACCTCCTACGAGCAGTACTTC.

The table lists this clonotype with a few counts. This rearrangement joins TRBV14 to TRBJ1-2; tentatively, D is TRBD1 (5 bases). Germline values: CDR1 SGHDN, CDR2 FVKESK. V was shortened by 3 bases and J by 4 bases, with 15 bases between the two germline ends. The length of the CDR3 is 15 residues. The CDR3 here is CASSHPGRGGYGYTF. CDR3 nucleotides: TGTGCCAGCAGCCACCCCGGAAGGGGTGGCTATGGCTACACCTTC.

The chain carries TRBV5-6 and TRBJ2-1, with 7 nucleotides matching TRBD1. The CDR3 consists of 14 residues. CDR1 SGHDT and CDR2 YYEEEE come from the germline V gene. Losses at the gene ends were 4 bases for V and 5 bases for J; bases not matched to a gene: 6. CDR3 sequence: CASSPFGTDNEQFF. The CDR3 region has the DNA TGTGCCAGCAGCCCCTTCGGGACAGACAATGAGCAGTTCTTC.

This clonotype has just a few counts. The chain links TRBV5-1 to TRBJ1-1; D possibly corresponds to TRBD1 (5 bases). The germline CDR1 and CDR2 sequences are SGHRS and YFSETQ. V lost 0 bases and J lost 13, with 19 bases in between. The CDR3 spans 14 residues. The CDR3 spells CASSLVGPTVGVFF. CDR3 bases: TGCGCCAGCAGCTTGGTGGGGCCCACGGTCGGGGTTTTCTTT.

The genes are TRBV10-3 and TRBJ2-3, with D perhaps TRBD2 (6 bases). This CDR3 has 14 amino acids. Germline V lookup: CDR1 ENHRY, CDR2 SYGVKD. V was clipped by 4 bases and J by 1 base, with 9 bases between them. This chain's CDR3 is CAISVASGTDTQYF. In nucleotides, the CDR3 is TGTGCCATCAGTGTGGCTAGCGGCACAGATACGCAGTATTTT.

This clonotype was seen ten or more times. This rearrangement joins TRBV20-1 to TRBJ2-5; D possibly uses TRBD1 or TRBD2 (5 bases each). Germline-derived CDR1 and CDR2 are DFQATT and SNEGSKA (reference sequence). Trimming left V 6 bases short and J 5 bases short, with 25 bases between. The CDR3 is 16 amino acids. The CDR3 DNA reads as TGCAGTGCAACGACCCCCGGGACCGAGACGGGGGAGACCCAGTACTTC. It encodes CSATTPGTETGETQYF.

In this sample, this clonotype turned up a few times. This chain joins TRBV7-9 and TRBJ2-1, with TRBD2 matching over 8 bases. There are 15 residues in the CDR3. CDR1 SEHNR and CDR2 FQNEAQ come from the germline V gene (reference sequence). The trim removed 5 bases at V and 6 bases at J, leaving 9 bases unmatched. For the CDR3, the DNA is TGTGCCAGCAGCCTGAAACCCGGGGGGGTCAATGAGCAGTTCTTC. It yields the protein CASSLKPGGVNEQFF.

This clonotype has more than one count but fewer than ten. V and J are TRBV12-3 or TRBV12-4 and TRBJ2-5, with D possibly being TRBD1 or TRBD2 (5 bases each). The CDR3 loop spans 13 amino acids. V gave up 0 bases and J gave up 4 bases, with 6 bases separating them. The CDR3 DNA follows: TGTGCCAGCAGTTTAGCAGGGACAGAGACCCAGTACTTC. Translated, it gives CASSLAGTETQYF.

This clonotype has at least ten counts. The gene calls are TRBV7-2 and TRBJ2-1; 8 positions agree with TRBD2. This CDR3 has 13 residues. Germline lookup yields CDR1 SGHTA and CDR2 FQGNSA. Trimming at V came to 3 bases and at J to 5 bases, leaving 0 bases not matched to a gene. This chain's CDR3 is CASSFSGDNEQFF. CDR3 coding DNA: TGTGCCAGCAGCTTTAGCGGGGACAATGAGCAGTTCTTC.

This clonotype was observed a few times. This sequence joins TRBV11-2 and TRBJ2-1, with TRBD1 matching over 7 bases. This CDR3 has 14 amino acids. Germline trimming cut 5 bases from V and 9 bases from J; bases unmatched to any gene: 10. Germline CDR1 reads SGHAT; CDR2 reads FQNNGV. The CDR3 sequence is CASSQPLDRVEQFF. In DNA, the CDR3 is TGTGCCAGCAGCCAACCTCTCGACAGGGTTGAGCAGTTCTTC. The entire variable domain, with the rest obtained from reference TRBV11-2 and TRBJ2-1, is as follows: EAGVAQSPRYKIIEKRQSVAFWCNPISGHATLYWYQQILGQGPKLLIQFQNNGVVDDSQLPKDRFSAERLKGVDSTLKIQPAKLEDSAVYLCASSQPLDRVEQFFGPGTRLTVL.

The CDR3 DNA sequence: TGTGCCAGCAGCTTAAAGGGGTCGGGTGAGCAGTTCTTC. This codes for CASSLKGSGEQFF. The chain joins TRBV11-3 to TRBJ2-1; TRBD1 might be the D (5 bases). The CDR3 runs to 13 residues. The ends were cut back, 2 bases at V and 9 bases at J, with 11 bases in the middle. The germline gives CDR1 SGHNT, CDR2 YENEEA.